This section outlines one T cell receptor beta chain sequence together with its context. Its antigen is unknown. CDR3 size: 13 residues. V shed 4 bases and J shed 4 bases, with 10 bases lying between them. Germline V gives CDR1 LNHDA, CDR2 SQIVND (reference sequence). This specimen belongs to a study of cytomegalovirus exposure and HLA in healthy donors. Study results and caveats: Specific recognition of CMV antigens was confirmed in vitro for a few chains (all CMV-associated). High sensitivity and specificity were reportedly achieved when the classifier diagnosed cytomegalovirus status.

Using immunoSEQ multiplex PCR, the repertoire was profiled, and TCRdb retains in-frame clones only, with some absent. The sample has fewer than 350,000 clones; 70% to 90% are singletons. The material sequenced was PBMCs. V is TRBV19 and J is TRBJ1-1; D not certain. The clonotype originates from a woman aged 18-29 years in good health and CMV-seronegative. The CDR3 DNA reads TGTGCCAGTAGTACTCACGTGAGCACTGAAGCTTTCTTT. Its protein is CASSTHVSTEAFF.